The T cell receptor beta chain under discussion was sequenced for a study of T cells after posttransplantation cyclophosphamide. General study findings and limits: TRB overlap between skin or GI tissue T cells and blood was limited.

Measured with immunoSEQ multiplex PCR; TCRdb has only the in-frame clones, and not every one. The sample consists of 25,000 to 35,000 clones, around nine tenths of them appearing once. CDR3 length: 16 residues. Per the germline V gene, CDR1 is SGDLS and CDR2 is YYNGEE. The V end lost 3 bases, the J end lost 2 bases, and 17 bases lay between the germline ends. A remark on this clone: Its antigen is unidentified.

The rearrangement links TRBV9 to TRBJ1-1; perhaps TRBD1 as D (6 bases). The specimen was PBMCs. The TCR sequence derives from a woman aged 40 to 50 with a blood cancer, CMV-positive, and with a related stem cell donor. The CDR3 loop is CASSGRGGRLNTEAFF. Here the CDR3 DNA reads TGTGCCAGCAGCGGTCGAGGGGGACGACTTAACACTGAAGCTTTCTTT.